This TCR beta chain originates from a study of blood T cell repertoires in COVID-19. Clones were sequenced by immunoSEQ multiplex PCR, and TCRdb holds only the in-frame ones, with some missing. The sample yields 100,000 to 150,000 clones, approximately 89% seen once. Germline-derived CDR1 and CDR2 are LNHNV and YYDKDF (reference sequence). V lost 4 bases and J 1 base, leaving 7 bases between the germline ends. This CDR3 is built from 13 residues. The material sequenced was peripheral blood. The sequence derives from a woman aged 80 or over with COVID-19, enrolled during active disease. The chain couples TRBV15 to TRBJ1-1; D gene unclear. The CDR3 sequence is CATSTSGNTEAFF. CDR3 DNA sequence: TGTGCCACCAGCACGTCAGGGAACACTGAAGCTTTCTTT.